This T cell receptor (beta chain) was found in a study of CD8+ T cells in alopecia areata. Once RNA had been extracted, it was reverse transcribed into cDNA to act as the sequencing template. Assay: immunoSEQ multiplex PCR; the TCRdb copy retains only in-frame clones and omits some. This sample has 6,500 to 8,500 clones; approximately 65% occur once, and the top ten carry about a fifth. This clone came up once. Its antigen is not identified. Study observations and caveats: With patients, TCR sharing proved less clear than in mice, a difference possibly related to HLA.

Lesional scalp tissue (obtained by punch biopsy) and peripheral blood were collected from alopecia areata patients. Looked up from germline, CDR1 is SGHRS and CDR2 is YFSETQ. V gave up 1 base and J gave up 4 bases; unmatched junction bases: 10. The CDR3 has 17 amino acids. Here the sequenced sample was skin, taken at week 0. This chain joins TRBV5-1 and TRBJ2-3; 9 positions agree with TRBD2. The origin of this receptor is a human donor with alopecia areata. The CDR3 nucleotides are TGCGCCAGCAGCTTGCGGTCCTGGCGGGGGGGGCCAGATACGCAGTATTTT. Translation: CASSLRSWRGGPDTQYF.